One T cell receptor (beta chain) is described in this entry. Using immunoSEQ multiplex PCR, the repertoire was profiled, and TCRdb retains in-frame clones only, with some absent. Among 45,000 to 50,000 clones listed, around 85% were seen once. V was cut by 5 bases and J by 1 base, with 10 bases left in between. Germline CDR1 reads SGHRS; CDR2 reads YFSETQ. The CDR3 extends over 14 amino acids. This specimen belongs to a study of blood T cell repertoires in COVID-19. Patients in Seattle were enrolled during active infection, then followed longitudinally. The receptor comes from a woman at least 80 years old with COVID-19, enrolled during active disease. J is TRBJ2-1 and V is TRBV5-1, with unresolved D. The material sequenced was peripheral blood. The CDR3 DNA reads as TGCGCCAGCAGTTCGACTCCTTCCTACAATGAGCAGTTCTTC. This encodes CASSSTPSYNEQFF.